The text below deals with one T cell receptor (beta chain). This record belongs to a study of technical replicates of blood from a few donors. The assay was immunoSEQ multiplex PCR, and TCRdb's table has in-frame clones only and misses some. The sample yields nearly 80,000 clones, about nine tenths seen once. Trimming removed 1 base at V and 5 bases at J, with 13 bases between. The CDR3 extends over 15 amino acids. The V gene's germline CDR1 is MNHEY and CDR2 SVGAGI. The sequence was obtained from a human donor in good health. The sequenced sample consisted of T cells isolated from PBMCs. The rearrangement uses TRBV6-5 and TRBJ2-3; D possibly corresponds to TRBD1 (7 bases). Here the CDR3 reads CASSYLEGAGDTQYF. CDR3 nucleotides: TGTGCCAGCAGTTACTTGGAGGGGGCGGGAGATACGCAGTATTTT.